What follows are 15 T cell receptor beta chains derived from one specimen sequenced in a study of blood T cell repertoires in COVID-19. Clones were sequenced by immunoSEQ multiplex PCR, and TCRdb holds only the in-frame ones, with some missing. The data contain 85,000 to 120,000 clones, roughly 90% of them singletons. The source material was peripheral blood. Receptor source: a woman aged 45-65 years with COVID-19, enrolled during active disease.

The chain combines TRBV14 with TRBJ2-1, with 7 positions matching TRBD1. V was pared by 2 bases and J by 4 bases, with 11 bases of the junction left unmatched. Looked up from germline, CDR1 is SGHDN and CDR2 is FVKESK. The CDR3 covers 17 residues. Here the CDR3 reads CASSQLSYRGEYNEQFF. CDR3 DNA sequence: TGTGCCAGCAGCCAATTAAGCTACAGGGGCGAATACAATGAGCAGTTCTTC. Together with reference TRBV14 and TRBJ2-1, the CDR3 gives the full variable domain: EAGVTQFPSHSVIEKGQTVTLRCDPISGHDNLYWYRRVMGKEIKFLLHFVKESKQDESGMPNNRFLAERTGGTYSTLKVQPAELEDSGVYFCASSQLSYRGEYNEQFFGPGTRLTVL.

V is TRBV14 and J is TRBJ1-2; 7 positions match TRBD1. Trimming removed 0 bases from V and 2 bases from J; junction bases left unmatched: 6. This CDR3 contains 16 residues. Germline V CDR1 and CDR2: SGHDN, FVKESK. The CDR3 protein is CASSQDMRQGNYGYTF. The CDR3 coding sequence is TGTGCCAGCAGCCAAGACATGCGACAGGGAAACTATGGCTACACCTTC. Using reference TRBV14 and TRBJ1-2 for the parts outside the CDR3, the full variable domain is EAGVTQFPSHSVIEKGQTVTLRCDPISGHDNLYWYRRVMGKEIKFLLHFVKESKQDESGMPNNRFLAERTGGTYSTLKVQPAELEDSGVYFCASSQDMRQGNYGYTFGSGTRLTVV.

The chain has TRBV6-5 and TRBJ1-2; 7 bases match TRBD1. J lost 0 bases, V lost 6 bases, and 1 base had no gene match. The CDR3 totals 13 residues. The germline V gene has CDR1 MNHEY and CDR2 SVGAGI. This CDR3 reads CASRQGPNYGYTF. In nucleotides, the CDR3 is TGTGCCAGCAGACAGGGGCCTAACTATGGCTACACCTTC.

V and J are TRBV6-5 and TRBJ2-2; maybe TRBD1 (5 bases). Germline CDR1 reads MNHEY; CDR2 reads SVGAGI. V lost 5 bases and J 2 bases, leaving 12 bases between the germline ends. The CDR3 has 15 residues. The CDR3 is CASSRQFPNTGELFF. CDR3 DNA: TGTGCCAGCAGTAGACAGTTCCCAAACACCGGGGAGCTGTTTTTT.

The gene calls are TRBV28 and TRBJ2-7; TRBD2 matches 7 bases. With V trimmed by 6 bases and J by 5 bases, 7 bases remained unmatched. The germline gives CDR1 MDHEN, CDR2 SYDVKM. The CDR3 is made up of 13 amino acids. The CDR3 spells CASRSGAAHEQYF. In nucleotides, the CDR3 is TGTGCCAGCAGGAGCGGGGCAGCCCACGAGCAGTACTTC.

This clone was observed a single time. The chain has TRBV7-2 and TRBJ2-1; 9 bases line up with TRBD2. CDR1 is SGHTA and CDR2 is FQGNSA in the germline V gene. The CDR3 runs 15 residues. The V and J ends lost 6 bases and 15 bases, in that order; junction bases with no gene match: 18. The CDR3 loop reads CASSLGFLAGGHLFF. The CDR3 region has the DNA TGTGCCAGCAGTCTGGGGTTTTTGGCGGGGGGGCATCTGTTCTTC.

The gene calls are TRBV7-9 and TRBJ1-6, with D unresolved. Germline loops: CDR1 SEHNR, CDR2 FQNEAQ (reference sequence). V was cut by 5 bases and J by 10 bases, with 9 bases left in between. The length of the CDR3 is 12 residues. CDR3 bases: TGTGCCAGCAGCAACACCGGGTCACCCCTCCACTTT. Translation gives CASSNTGSPLHF.

The chain joins TRBV5-4 to TRBJ1-2; 9 nucleotides agree with TRBD1. The V gene end was trimmed by 3 bases and the J gene end by 7 bases; junction bases not matched to a gene: 7. The V gene's germline CDR1 is SGHNT and CDR2 YYREEE (reference sequence). The CDR3 loop spans 14 amino acids. CDR3 in DNA: TGTGCCAGCAGCTCAGGGACAGGGATTCCTGGCTACACCTTC. Translation gives CASSSGTGIPGYTF.

This clone was found once. The chain uses TRBV7-7 and TRBJ2-5; 7 nucleotides agree with TRBD1. J gave up 3 bases and V 5 bases, and 3 bases lay outside the gene matches. CDR1 is SSHAT and CDR2 is FNYEAQ in the germline V gene (reference sequence). This CDR3 contains 13 residues. CDR3 residues: CASSRDSEETQYF. CDR3 sequence (DNA): TGTGCCAGCAGCAGGGACAGCGAAGAGACCCAGTACTTC. Supplemented by reference TRBV7-7 and TRBJ2-5, the full variable domain reads GAGVSQSPRYKVTKRGQDVTLRCDPISSHATLYWYQQALGQGPEFLTYFNYEAQPDKSGLPSDRFSAERPEGSISTLTIQRTEQRDSAMYRCASSRDSEETQYFGPGTRLLVL.

The rearrangement joins TRBV7-2 to TRBJ1-1, with unresolved D. The germline CDR1 and CDR2 sequences are SGHTA and FQGNSA. The CDR3 covers 12 residues. V gave up 11 bases and J gave up 1 base, with 11 bases separating them. The CDR3 is CASGRRNTEAFF. CDR3 in DNA: TGTGCCTCGGGAAGGCGGAACACTGAAGCTTTCTTT.

The chain recombines TRBV28 with TRBJ2-1; 8 bases are a match to TRBD1. From germline, CDR1 is MDHEN and CDR2 SYDVKM. V shed 7 bases, J shed 4 bases, and the junction held 9 bases outside the gene matches. The CDR3 length is 15 residues. CDR3 nucleotides: TGTGCCAGCATTCCCTCCAGGGGGCTTTACAATGAGCAGTTCTTC. The encoded protein is CASIPSRGLYNEQFF.

This clone was recorded a few times. The chain employs TRBV24-1 and TRBJ1-4; 9 bases fit TRBD1. CDR1 and CDR2 from the germline V gene are KGHDR and SFDVKD. The CDR3 contains 15 residues. The V and J ends lost 4 bases and 7 bases, in that order; junction bases with no gene match: 6. The CDR3: CATSDPTGGIEKLFF. CDR3 nucleotide sequence: TGTGCCACCAGTGACCCTACAGGGGGCATTGAAAAACTGTTTTTT.

The rearrangement links TRBV15 to TRBJ1-5; D is unresolved. The germline CDR1 and CDR2 sequences are LNHNV and YYDKDF (reference sequence). CDR3 length: 15 amino acids. The V end lost 3 bases, the J end lost 3 bases, and 12 bases lay between the germline ends. The CDR3, as DNA: TGTGCCACCAGCAGGCAAAATCAGGTCAATCAGCCCCAGCATTTT. Translating gives CATSRQNQVNQPQHF.

The sample holds a few counts of this clone. This chain links TRBV11-2 with TRBJ1-3, with D unclear. Trimming cost V 0 bases and J 1 base, with 7 bases left between them. The CDR3 has 15 amino acids. Germline V gives CDR1 SGHAT, CDR2 FQNNGV. CDR3 bases: TGTGCCAGCAGCTTAGAGCCCAGGTCTGGAAACACCATATATTTT. Amino acids: CASSLEPRSGNTIYF.

This chain uses TRBV23-1 with TRBJ1-1, with 8 bases identical to TRBD1. TRBV23-1 has ORF status, its function being uncertain. Unmatched junction bases numbered 1, after V lost 0 bases and J lost 1 base. The CDR3 runs 15 residues. CDR3 sequence: CASSQSDRGNTEAFF. The CDR3 DNA reads as TGCGCCAGCAGTCAATCCGACAGGGGGAACACTGAAGCTTTCTTT.